The sequence of this T cell receptor beta chain was determined in a study of cytomegalovirus exposure and HLA in healthy donors. A multiplex PCR was run with 60 Vbeta primers and 13 Jbeta primers. Clones were read by immunoSEQ multiplex PCR, and TCRdb kept only the in-frame ones, dropping some. Found here are about 140,000 clones, roughly 65% of them singletons; the top ten hold 1.5% to 2%. The origin of this receptor is a young woman in good health and CMV-seronegative. Sequenced: PBMCs.

The CDR3 region has the DNA TGCAGCGTTGAACCTTTATCTAGCGGGGTCTCCTACGAGCAGTACTTC. Its protein product is CSVEPLSSGVSYEQYF. The chain is built from TRBV29-1 and TRBJ2-7, with TRBD2 matching 9 bases. Unmatched junction bases numbered 8, after V lost 2 bases and J lost 0 bases. From germline, CDR1 is SQVTM and CDR2 ANQGSEA. There are 16 residues in the CDR3.